The 28 T cell receptor beta chains reported below all come from one sample, sequenced in a study of CD8 T cells in Susac syndrome. RNA was extracted with the RNeasy kit, and a quantity of about 0.45 to 1 ug was reverse transcribed using random hexamers. MiXCR was run by TCRdb on the immunoSEQ multiplex PCR reads, yielding one entry per CDR3 protein. The sample comprises around 170,000 distinct CDR3 sequences, roughly 95% of which are singletons, and about 0.16% rests with the top ten. Sequenced material: CD8+ T cells from PBMCs. These receptors all come from a human donor with multiple sclerosis.

In its sample, this clonotype was seen once. The chain recombines TRBV7-3 with TRBJ2-1, with TRBD1 matching over 9 bases. Germline lookup yields CDR1 SGHTA and CDR2 FQGTGA. V gave up 0 bases and J gave up 5 bases; unmatched junction bases: 2. The CDR3 extends over 15 amino acids. CDR3 protein: CASSLTGQGNNEQFF. As DNA, the CDR3 is TGTGCCAGCAGCTTAACGGGACAGGGTAACAATGAGCAGTTCTTC.

Remarks on this clonotype: It is likely a read error, because the conserved phenylalanine at the end of the CDR3 is missing. This rearrangement joins TRBV6-5 to TRBJ2-1, with 8 bases identical to TRBD1. V lost 4 bases to trimming and J lost 4 bases; unmatched junction nucleotides: 6. Germline V gene lookup returns CDR1 MNHEY and CDR2 SVGAGI. This CDR3 spans 15 amino acids. The CDR3 loop reads CASSWGTGGYNEQFL. CDR3 DNA: TGTGCCAGCAGTTGGGGTACAGGGGGGTACAATGAGCAGTTCCTC.

The chain links TRBV4-1 to TRBJ1-1; D unresolved. V was shortened by 3 bases and J by 1 base, with 15 bases between the two germline ends. Germline CDR1 and CDR2: MGHRA and YSYEKL. There are 16 residues in the CDR3. CDR3 residues: CASSQSAGHKNTEAFF. DNA for the CDR3: TGCGCCAGCAGCCAGAGCGCCGGGCACAAGAACACTGAAGCTTTCTTT.

The rearrangement uses TRBV7-9 and TRBJ2-1; 7 nucleotides agree with TRBD1. Germline V gene sequence: CDR1 SEHNR, CDR2 FQNEAQ (reference sequence). Losses at the gene ends were 1 base for V and 6 bases for J; bases not matched to a gene: 0. This CDR3 has 13 amino acids. CDR3 region: CASSLDRGNEQFF. Written as DNA, the CDR3 is TGTGCCAGCAGCTTAGACAGGGGCAATGAGCAGTTCTTC. The entire variable domain, with the rest obtained from reference TRBV7-9 and TRBJ2-1, is as follows: DTGVSQNPRHKITKRGQNVTFRCDPISEHNRLYWYRQTLGQGPEFLTYFQNEAQLEKSRLLSDRFSAERPKGSFSTLEIQRTEQGDSAMYLCASSLDRGNEQFFGPGTRLTVL.

The chain carries TRBV12-5 and TRBJ2-7; no definite D call. Germline values: CDR1 LGHNT, CDR2 FRNRAP. The ends were cut back, 2 bases at V and 3 bases at J, with 20 bases in the middle. The CDR3 contains 17 residues. CDR3 in DNA: TGTGCTAGTGGTTTGTCCTCAGATGCCCCATACTACTACGAGCAGTACTTC. This translates into CASGLSSDAPYYYEQYF.

The J gene is TRBJ2-1, the V gene TRBV5-1; D gene unclear. The CDR3 spans 15 residues. Germline V gene data show CDR1 as SGHRS and CDR2 as YFSETQ. Trimming left V 0 bases short and J 6 bases short, with 13 bases between. CDR3 protein: CASSLAPSTPNEQFF. The CDR3 DNA follows: TGCGCCAGCAGCTTGGCCCCGAGTACTCCCAATGAGCAGTTCTTC.

The chain joins TRBV7-3 to TRBJ2-2, with a weak D call TRBD1 (5 bases). This CDR3 region has 17 residues. V was shortened by 4 bases and J by 3 bases, with 18 bases between the two germline ends. The germline CDR1 and CDR2 sequences are SGHTA and FQGTGA. The chain's CDR3 is CASSSLPSGPDTGELFF. In DNA, the CDR3 is TGTGCCAGCAGCTCACTGCCCTCAGGGCCGGACACCGGGGAGCTGTTTTTT.

The chain has TRBV7-9 and TRBJ2-2, with a possible D match to TRBD2 (5 bases). V was trimmed by 5 bases and J by 7 bases, leaving 11 bases between them. The CDR3 has 13 amino acids. Germline V gene data show CDR1 as SEHNR and CDR2 as FQNEAQ (reference sequence). In DNA, the CDR3 is TGTGCCAGCAGCGTGTCGGGGTTCGGGGAGCTGTTTTTT. Translating it yields CASSVSGFGELFF. Full variable domain (rest looked up from reference TRBV7-9 and TRBJ2-2): DTGVSQNPRHKITKRGQNVTFRCDPISEHNRLYWYRQTLGQGPEFLTYFQNEAQLEKSRLLSDRFSAERPKGSFSTLEIQRTEQGDSAMYLCASSVSGFGELFFGEGSRLTVL.

The chain carries TRBV7-6 and TRBJ2-1, with a tentative D call TRBD1 (5 bases). V lost 2 bases to trimming and J lost 2 bases, with 13 bases between them. The CDR3 length is 16 residues. CDR1 and CDR2 (germline): SGHVS, FNYEAQ. The CDR3 region has the DNA TGTGCCAGCAGCTTAACGGCCGAGACAGCCTACAATGAGCAGTTCTTC. This sequence encodes CASSLTAETAYNEQFF. Full variable domain (rest looked up from reference TRBV7-6 and TRBJ2-1): GAGVSQSPRYKVTKRGQDVALRCDPISGHVSLYWYRQALGQGPEFLTYFNYEAQQDKSGLPNDRFSAERPEGSISTLTIQRTEQRDSAMYRCASSLTAETAYNEQFFGPGTRLTVL.

The genes are TRBV4-1 and TRBJ2-1; 12 bases fit TRBD2. The CDR3 is 15 residues long. Germline V gives CDR1 MGHRA, CDR2 YSYEKL. The ends lost 3 bases at V and 5 bases at J; junction bases unmatched: 2. The CDR3 loop is CASSQRTSGNNEQFF. The CDR3 coding sequence is TGCGCCAGCAGCCAGAGGACTAGCGGGAACAATGAGCAGTTCTTC.

This sequence joins TRBV29-1 and TRBJ1-2; no clear D. Trimming took off 6 bases at V and 12 bases at J, with 8 bases between the two ends. Germline lookup yields CDR1 SQVTM and CDR2 ANQGSEA. The CDR3 runs 8 residues. The CDR3 loop reads CSVPLDTF. CDR3 bases: TGCAGCGTGCCGCTTGACACCTTC.

The genes are TRBV9 and TRBJ1-2; possible D gene TRBD1, 6 bases. The V end lost 7 bases, the J end lost 8 bases, and 15 bases lay between the germline ends. The germline CDR1 and CDR2 sequences are SGDLS and YYNGEE. The CDR3 runs to 12 residues. This chain's CDR3 is CASQTRGGGYTF. The CDR3 coding sequence is TGTGCCAGCCAGACCAGGGGCGGCGGCTACACCTTC.

This clonotype was detected once. The chain has TRBV29-1 and TRBJ2-1, with D possibly matching TRBD1 (6 bases). The CDR3 has 14 residues. In germline, CDR1 is SQVTM, CDR2 ANQGSEA. Deletions cut 6 bases from V and 3 bases from J, with 15 bases between. CDR3 nucleotides: TGCAGCGTCCCGCCCGGGACAAACTACAATGAGCAGTTCTTC. Protein: CSVPPGTNYNEQFF.

The CDR3 DNA is TGTGCCAGCAGCCAAGATCCCGGGTTGACCTACGAGCAGTACTTC. Its protein product is CASSQDPGLTYEQYF. The V gene is TRBV3-1, the J gene TRBJ2-7; D gene uncertain. The CDR3 is 15 amino acids. Trimming cost V 0 bases and J 2 bases, with 11 bases left between them. Per the germline V gene, CDR1 is LGHDT and CDR2 is YNNKEL (reference sequence).

The V call is TRBV13, the J call TRBJ2-5; the match to TRBD2 covers 11 bases. CDR3 size: 15 residues. CDR1 is PRHDT and CDR2 is FYEKMQ in the germline V gene (reference sequence). V shed 5 bases, J shed 5 bases, and the junction held 7 bases outside the gene matches. In DNA form, the CDR3 reads TGTGCCAGCAGCATGGGACTAGCGGAGTTCGAGACCCAGTACTTC. This gives the protein CASSMGLAEFETQYF.

The V gene is TRBV20-1, the J gene TRBJ2-3; 12 bases fit TRBD2. This CDR3 is 16 amino acids long. J lost 2 bases, V lost 2 bases, and 5 bases had no gene match. CDR1 and CDR2 (germline): DFQATT, SNEGSKA (reference sequence). CDR3 protein: CSARILAGGATDTQYF. The CDR3 nucleotides are TGCAGTGCTAGAATCCTAGCGGGGGGGGCCACAGATACGCAGTATTTT.

The J gene is TRBJ1-2, the V gene TRBV9; D might be TRBD1 (5 bases). The V end lost 0 bases, the J end lost 6 bases, and 21 bases lay between the germline ends. CDR3 length equals 17 residues. Germline lookup yields CDR1 SGDLS and CDR2 YYNGEE. CDR3 nucleotides: TGTGCCAGCAGCGTAGAGAGAGGAGTCAGGGCCGGGGATGGCTACACCTTC. It encodes CASSVERGVRAGDGYTF.

CDR3 in amino acids: CASSIWRLSATSNEQFF. The CDR3 region has the DNA TGTGCCAGTAGTATTTGGCGACTCAGCGCGACTAGCAATGAGCAGTTCTTC. This chain connects TRBV19 to TRBJ2-1; the D gene is possibly TRBD2 (6 bases). Germline V gives CDR1 LNHDA, CDR2 SQIVND (reference sequence). Trimming pared 3 bases from V and 6 bases from J, leaving 21 bases between. The CDR3 has 17 amino acids.

The chain carries TRBV2 and TRBJ1-5; perhaps TRBD1 as D (5 bases). Germline V lookup: CDR1 SNHLY, CDR2 FYNNEI. The CDR3 sequence is 15 residues long. Trimming took 7 bases from V and 3 from J, leaving 16 bases between them. CDR3 DNA sequence: TGTGCCAGCACCCCATTACAGGCTTCCAATCAGCCCCAGCATTTT. It encodes CASTPLQASNQPQHF.

The chain is built from TRBV7-8 and TRBJ1-4; a weak D match, TRBD1 (5 bases). CDR3 size: 14 residues. V lost 3 bases to trimming and J lost 7 bases, with 12 bases between them. CDR1 and CDR2 (germline): SGHVS, FQNEAQ. DNA for the CDR3: TGTGCCAGCAGCTTGGCGGGGCGTGGTGAAAAACTGTTTTTT. This codes for CASSLAGRGEKLFF. The whole variable domain, remainder taken from reference TRBV7-8 and TRBJ1-4, is GAGVSQSPRYKVAKRGQDVALRCDPISGHVSLFWYQQALGQGPEFLTYFQNEAQLDKSGLPSDRFFAERPEGSVSTLKIQRTQQEDSAVYLCASSLAGRGEKLFFGSGTQLSVL.

Concerning this clonotype: One end of the junction varies from germline; a read error may be responsible. The chain carries TRBV7-9 and TRBJ2-7, with D unclear. This CDR3 has 13 amino acids. Germline V lookup: CDR1 SEHNR, CDR2 FQNEAQ (reference sequence). This CDR3 reads CASSLGPTDTGDF. The CDR3 region has the DNA TGTGCCAGCAGCTTAGGTCCGACCGACACCGGAGACTTC.

The chain carries TRBV29-1 and TRBJ2-1, with 9 bases fitting TRBD2. The V gene's germline CDR1 is SQVTM and CDR2 ANQGSEA. The CDR3 is 17 residues long. V was clipped by 1 base and J by 0 bases; unmatched bases: 7. The CDR3 sequence: CSVEGLAGTTSYNEQFF. CDR3 DNA: TGCAGCGTTGAAGGGCTAGCGGGAACTACCTCCTACAATGAGCAGTTCTTC.

J is TRBJ2-7 and V is TRBV20-1, with D perhaps matching TRBD1 (6 bases). This CDR3 has 14 amino acids. Trimming shortened V by 2 bases and J by 0 bases, and 11 bases separated the two germline ends. Per the germline V gene, CDR1 is DFQATT and CDR2 is SNEGSKA (reference sequence). CDR3 in DNA: TGCAGTGCTAGAATAACAGGGCACTCCTACGAGCAGTACTTC. It codes for CSARITGHSYEQYF.

V gene TRBV27 combines with J gene TRBJ2-1, with D perhaps assigned TRBD1 or TRBD2 (7 bases each). Germline V CDR1 and CDR2: MNHEY, SMNVEV (reference sequence). The CDR3 length is 15 residues. V lost 11 bases and J 0 bases, leaving 17 bases between the germline ends. The DNA for the CDR3 is TGTGCCTCCCGGCAGGGGGGGAGCTCCTACAATGAGCAGTTCTTC. Amino acids: CASRQGGSSYNEQFF.

The chain couples TRBV20-1 to TRBJ2-7; 8 bases fit TRBD2. Germline loops: CDR1 DFQATT, CDR2 SNEGSKA (reference sequence). V gave up 5 bases and J gave up 3 bases; unmatched junction bases: 6. The CDR3 loop spans 13 amino acids. Written as DNA, the CDR3 is TGCAGTGCTCGCGGGGGGCTCAACTACGAGCAGTACTTC. Its translation: CSARGGLNYEQYF.

The rearrangement links TRBV7-3 to TRBJ2-3; 10 nucleotides align to TRBD1. V gave up 4 bases and J gave up 3 bases; unmatched junction bases: 7. Germline CDR1 is SGHTA and CDR2 is FQGTGA. The length of the CDR3 is 16 residues. In DNA, the CDR3 is TGTGCCAGCAGCTCCTCGGACAGGGGGTATACAGATACGCAGTATTTT. Encoded protein: CASSSSDRGYTDTQYF. The complete variable domain, with remaining parts taken from reference TRBV7-3 and TRBJ2-3, reads GAGVSQTPSNKVTEKGKYVELRCDPISGHTALYWYRQSLGQGPEFLIYFQGTGAADDSGLPNDRFFAVRPEGSVSTLKIQRTERGDSAVYLCASSSSDRGYTDTQYFGPGTRLTVL.

The chain uses TRBV24-1 and TRBJ2-1, with D perhaps TRBD1 (6 bases). With 3 bases removed from V and 6 bases from J, the gap between germline ends came to 8 bases. From germline, CDR1 is KGHDR and CDR2 SFDVKD. CDR3 length equals 13 residues. In nucleotides, the CDR3 is TGTGCCACCAGTGATCTGACAGGCAATGAGCAGTTCTTC. Its translation is CATSDLTGNEQFF.

The CDR3 sequence is CASSSPRWDSTYNEQFF. The DNA for the CDR3 is TGTGCCAGCAGTTCCCCCCGGTGGGACAGCACATACAATGAGCAGTTCTTC. This sequence joins TRBV28 and TRBJ2-1, with 7 positions matching TRBD1. J gave up 4 bases and V 4 bases, and 13 bases lay outside the gene matches. The CDR3 sequence is 17 residues long. Per the germline V gene, CDR1 is MDHEN and CDR2 is SYDVKM.